These T cell receptor beta chains were read from a single sample in a study of cytomegalovirus exposure and HLA in healthy donors. Profiling relied on immunoSEQ multiplex PCR, and the TCRdb table lists in-frame clones only, not all of them. The sample holds 150,000 to 200,000 clones, around 86% seen once. What was sequenced was PBMCs. Receptor source: a woman younger than 30 in good health and CMV-seronegative. CDR3s include the opening cysteine and the closing phenylalanine or tryptophan.

v_call	j_call	cdr3_aa
TRBV6-6	TRBJ1-2	CASSYQGASGYTF
TRBV27	TRBJ1-1	CASSGTGTNTEAFF
TRBV6-6	TRBJ2-1	CASSYEGARDEQFF
TRBV5-4	TRBJ2-2	CASSFAGVGLSGELFF
TRBV7-9	TRBJ2-1	CASSHPGQGVYNEQFF
TRBV6-1	TRBJ2-3	CASSLIAGVTDTQYF
TRBV19	TRBJ1-4	CASSMNAAGTNEKLFF
TRBV19	TRBJ1-2	CASSNDRIYGYTF
TRBV4-1	TRBJ2-1	CASSLLGLADNEQFF
TRBV6-5	TRBJ2-7	CASSQQGALPREQYF
TRBV7-2	TRBJ2-1	CASSLSRGDEQFF
TRBV7-3	TRBJ2-6	CASSLSGFSGANVLTF
TRBV7-9	TRBJ2-1	CASSSGLTSRNEQFF
TRBV5-5	TRBJ1-5	CASSRGQIYSNQPQHF
TRBV6-1	TRBJ2-1	CASSEFVRSSYNEQFF
TRBV15	TRBJ2-7	CATSRGGDLSSYEQYF